One and the same sample provided the 12 T cell receptor beta chains below, sequenced in a study of T cells after yellow fever vaccination. TCRdb processed the 5' RACE reads anew with MiXCR; each CDR3 protein has one entry. The sample includes 620,000 or so distinct CDR3 sequences, roughly 17% of them seen just once. The sequencing here drew on PBMCs, taken less than 6 days after the first yellow fever vaccination. The receptors shown here come from a man between 18 and 29 years old who received the YFV17D yellow fever vaccine.

The genes are TRBV7-2 and TRBJ2-6, with D tentatively TRBD1 or TRBD2 (5 bases each). V shed 1 base and J shed 6 bases, with 16 bases lying between them. CDR1 SGHTA and CDR2 FQGNSA come from the germline V gene. CDR3 length: 17 amino acids. In DNA, the CDR3 is TGTGCCAGCAGCTTAGGCGCGTGGGACCTTCCGGCCAACGTCCTGACTTTC. Translating it yields CASSLGAWDLPANVLTF. The variable domain in full, completed from reference TRBV7-2 and TRBJ2-6, reads GAGVSQSPSNKVTEKGKDVELRCDPISGHTALYWYRQSLGQGLEFLIYFQGNSAPDKSGLPSDRFSAERTGGSVSTLTIQRTQQEDSAVYLCASSLGAWDLPANVLTFGAGSRLTVL.

The rearrangement uses TRBV6-2 or TRBV6-3 and TRBJ1-1; a possible D gene is TRBD1 (6 bases). This CDR3 has 16 amino acids. CDR1 is MNHEY and CDR2 is SVGEGT in the germline V gene. The germline V and J ends were trimmed by 2 bases and 3 bases, with 16 bases remaining between them. The CDR3 coding sequence is TGTGCCAGCAGTTACCCTATGACAGGAGGGGACACTGAAGCTTTCTTT. It encodes CASSYPMTGGDTEAFF.

The gene calls are TRBV18 and TRBJ2-7, with 8 bases aligning to TRBD1. J gave up 6 bases and V 2 bases, and 3 bases lay outside the gene matches. Germline V gene data show CDR1 as KGHSH and CDR2 as LQKENI. CDR3 length equals 13 residues. CDR3 coding DNA: TGTGCCAGCTCACCAGGACAGGGCGGCGAGCAGTACGTC. It is translated as CASSPGQGGEQYV.

The chain recombines TRBV12-3 or TRBV12-4 with TRBJ1-2, with a weak D call TRBD1 (6 bases). V lost 5 bases, J lost 8 bases, and 27 bases lay in between. The CDR3 extends over 17 amino acids. The CDR3 protein is CASSRWYGAGTLFGYTF. The DNA of the CDR3 is TGTGCCAGCAGTCGATGGTACGGGGCCGGGACACTATTCGGCTACACCTTC.

This clonotype was seen only a few times. This chain uses TRBV7-9 with TRBJ1-4; tentatively, D is TRBD1 (6 bases). The CDR3 spans 15 residues. Germline-derived CDR1 and CDR2 are SEHNR and FQNEAQ (reference sequence). The ends were cut back, 2 bases at V and 7 bases at J, with 14 bases in the middle. CDR3 in DNA: TGTGCCAGCAGCTTACCCAGGGGTCTCGGTGAAAAACTGTTTTTT. Translation gives CASSLPRGLGEKLFF.

This clonotype has more than one count but fewer than ten. The gene calls are TRBV5-1 and TRBJ1-6; D gene uncertain. CDR1 SGHRS and CDR2 YFSETQ come from the germline V gene. Trimming removed 8 bases from V and 5 bases from J, with 14 bases in between. This CDR3 is built from 14 residues. The CDR3 DNA reads TGCGCCAGTGCCGGGCGCTTGGATAATTCACCCCTCCACTTT. It specifies CASAGRLDNSPLHF. The full variable domain, completed using reference TRBV5-1 and TRBJ1-6, is KAGVTQTPRYLIKTRGQQVTLSCSPISGHRSVSWYQQTPGQGLQFLFEYFSETQRNKGNFPGRFSGRQFSNSRSEMNVSTLELGDSALYLCASAGRLDNSPLHFGNGTRLTVT.

The rearrangement joins TRBV7-3 to TRBJ2-1; 8 nucleotides align to TRBD2. Germline trimming cut 4 bases from V and 8 bases from J; bases unmatched to any gene: 16. Germline V gene sequence: CDR1 SGHTA, CDR2 FQGTGA. CDR3 length: 17 amino acids. This CDR3 is CASSSLGAGAFLDEQFF. The DNA of the CDR3 is TGTGCCAGCAGCTCCTTGGGAGCGGGGGCCTTCTTAGATGAGCAGTTCTTC.

This clonotype has only a few counts. V is TRBV4-1 and J is TRBJ2-7; D is undetermined. Trimming took off 3 bases at V and 1 base at J, with 7 bases between the two ends. The CDR3 contains 13 residues. Germline V gene data show CDR1 as MGHRA and CDR2 as YSYEKL. CDR3 amino acids: CASSQDVSYEQYF. The CDR3 DNA reads as TGCGCCAGCAGCCAGGACGTATCCTACGAGCAGTACTTC.

This clonotype was counted at least ten times. This chain joins TRBV7-9 and TRBJ2-3; no firm D call. With 5 bases removed from V and 0 bases from J, the gap between germline ends came to 9 bases. The CDR3 sequence is 14 residues long. The germline V gene encodes CDR1 SEHNR and CDR2 FQNEAQ (reference sequence). CDR3 protein: CASSRPISTDTQYF. The CDR3 DNA sequence: TGTGCCAGCAGCCGACCTATTAGCACAGATACGCAGTATTTT.

This clonotype was counted between two and nine times. The chain has TRBV19 and TRBJ1-1, with D tentatively TRBD1 (5 bases). V dropped 2 bases and J dropped 0 bases, with 10 bases sitting between them. CDR1 is LNHDA, CDR2 SQIVND, per germline (reference sequence). This CDR3 is built from 15 residues. In nucleotides, the CDR3 is TGTGCCAGTAGTATAATGAACAGGTTGAACACTGAAGCTTTCTTT. Translated, it gives CASSIMNRLNTEAFF.

This clonotype was counted between two and nine times. This rearrangement joins TRBV29-1 to TRBJ1-5; 9 positions match TRBD1. The CDR3 loop spans 15 amino acids. Germline V gives CDR1 SQVTM, CDR2 ANQGSEA. V shed 4 bases, J shed 7 bases, and the junction held 11 bases outside the gene matches. For the CDR3, the DNA is TGCAGCGTTGGAGCCGGGACAGGGATGGGGCAGCCCCAGCATTTT. Residues: CSVGAGTGMGQPQHF. The full variable domain, its missing parts supplied by reference TRBV29-1 and TRBJ1-5, is SAVISQKPSRDICQRGTSLTIQCQVDSQVTMMFWYRQQPGQSLTLIATANQGSEATYESGFVIDKFPISRPNLTFSTLTVSNMSPEDSSIYLCSVGAGTGMGQPQHFGDGTRLSIL.

This clonotype has more than one count but fewer than ten. The chain employs TRBV19 and TRBJ1-5, with D perhaps matching TRBD1 (5 bases). Germline assignment: CDR1 LNHDA and CDR2 SQIVND (reference sequence). CDR3 size: 14 residues. V was trimmed by 2 bases and J by 1 base, leaving 6 bases between them. CDR3 region: CASSITGSNQPQHF. CDR3 nucleotides: TGTGCCAGTAGTATAACAGGCAGCAATCAGCCCCAGCATTTT.